Listed here are 32 T cell receptor beta chains from one sample, sequenced in a study of identical twins. TCRdb redid the calling of the 5' RACE reads with MiXCR, one entry per CDR3 protein. The sample shows roughly 700,000 distinct CDR3 sequences, roughly 8% of them seen only once. The same data also went into a second study, on yellow fever vaccine responses in identical twins.

The specimen sequenced was PBMCs. The receptors here all came from a woman aged 18-29 years in good health.

The V call is TRBV11-2, the J call TRBJ2-2; TRBD1 might be the D (6 bases). V lost 1 base and J lost 2, with 11 bases in between. CDR3 length: 16 amino acids. CDR1 and CDR2 from the germline V gene are SGHAT and FQNNGV. The CDR3 DNA reads as TGTGCCAGCAGCTTAGTTCAGGGGCCAAACACCGGGGAGCTGTTTTTT. Translation gives CASSLVQGPNTGELFF.

This clonotype was counted at least ten times. The genes are TRBV27 and TRBJ2-7; 9 nucleotides match TRBD1. Losses at the gene ends were 5 bases for V and 4 bases for J; bases not matched to a gene: 6. Germline values: CDR1 MNHEY, CDR2 SMNVEV (reference sequence). The CDR3 is made up of 14 amino acids. The DNA for the CDR3 is TGTGCCAGCAGTAGGGACAGGGACGATTACGAGCAGTACTTC. Its protein product is CASSRDRDDYEQYF.

This clonotype was counted a few times. V gene TRBV28 combines with J gene TRBJ2-2; perhaps TRBD2 as D (6 bases). CDR1 is MDHEN and CDR2 is SYDVKM in the germline V gene. The CDR3 sequence is 18 residues long. Trimming shortened V by 1 base and J by 0 bases, and 15 bases separated the two germline ends. This chain's CDR3 is CASSLLSRGLANTGELFF. The CDR3 coding sequence is TGTGCCAGCAGTTTATTAAGTAGGGGACTGGCGAACACCGGGGAGCTGTTTTTT.

The rearrangement joins TRBV4-2 to TRBJ2-7; 7 bases line up with TRBD2. This CDR3 contains 18 residues. Germline values: CDR1 LGHNA, CDR2 YNFKEQ. After removal of 0 bases from V and 1 base from J, the junction contained 12 bases not matched to a gene. CDR3 region: CASSQDPPGSGFSYEQYF. The CDR3 DNA reads TGTGCCAGCAGCCAAGATCCCCCAGGTAGCGGGTTTTCCTACGAGCAGTACTTC.

This clonotype has only a few counts. V gene TRBV6-1 combines with J gene TRBJ1-1, with TRBD1 identical over 7 bases. This CDR3 is 16 amino acids long. Trimming at V came to 7 bases and at J to 0 bases, leaving 11 bases not matched to a gene. Germline V gene lookup returns CDR1 MNHNS and CDR2 SASEGT. The CDR3 sequence is CASMQAGGFMNTEAFF. The CDR3 DNA reads TGTGCCAGCATGCAGGCAGGGGGGTTTATGAACACTGAAGCTTTCTTT.

This clonotype was counted only a few times. Compared with germline, one end of the junction differs, possibly owing to a read error. The chain uses TRBV7-7 and TRBJ2-5; no clear D gene. CDR3 length: 14 residues. Germline-derived CDR1 and CDR2 are SSHAT and FNYEAQ (reference sequence). DNA for the CDR3: TGTGCTAGCAGCCTAACCGGACCATGGGAGACCCAGTACTTC. It yields the protein CASSLTGPWETQYF.

The J gene is TRBJ2-1, the V gene TRBV20-1; D might be TRBD1 (6 bases). V was shortened by 4 bases and J by 5 bases, with 21 bases between the two germline ends. The CDR3 covers 16 residues. Germline loops: CDR1 DFQATT, CDR2 SNEGSKA (reference sequence). CDR3 amino acids: CSANDYTGTTNNEQFF. CDR3 nucleotides: TGCAGTGCTAATGATTATACCGGGACAACCAACAATGAGCAGTTCTTC.

This clonotype was seen repeatedly, ten times or more. The chain combines TRBV9 with TRBJ2-1; D is uncertain. Trimming stripped 1 base from V and 5 bases from J, with 4 bases between. CDR1 is SGDLS and CDR2 is YYNGEE in the germline V gene. The CDR3 spans 12 residues. CDR3 region: CASSVRDNEQFF. In DNA form, the CDR3 reads TGTGCCAGCAGCGTAAGGGACAATGAGCAGTTCTTC.

Only a few counts were recorded for this clonotype. The chain employs TRBV19 and TRBJ2-7; TRBD1 matches 9 bases. In germline, CDR1 is LNHDA, CDR2 SQIVND (reference sequence). V was pared by 9 bases and J by 3 bases, with 6 bases of the junction left unmatched. The CDR3 is 13 amino acids. The CDR3 DNA reads as TGTGCCAGCTCGGGACAGGGCTACTACGAGCAGTACTTC. Its translation: CASSGQGYYEQYF.

This chain connects TRBV19 to TRBJ1-2; D not resolved. V was shortened by 5 bases and J by 4 bases, with 20 bases between the two germline ends. In germline, CDR1 is LNHDA, CDR2 SQIVND (reference sequence). This CDR3 region has 16 residues. CDR3 residues: CASSGGRGQRSYGYTF. In DNA, the CDR3 is TGTGCCAGTAGTGGAGGCCGCGGGCAGAGGAGCTATGGCTACACCTTC.

This clonotype was counted only a few times. The chain has TRBV24-1 and TRBJ2-5; D remains unclear. Germline assignment: CDR1 KGHDR and CDR2 SFDVKD. Trimming took 4 bases from V and 5 from J, leaving 10 bases between them. The CDR3 has 13 amino acids. The CDR3 sequence is CATSESVTETQYF. CDR3 DNA: TGTGCCACCAGTGAATCCGTGACCGAGACCCAGTACTTC.

The rearrangement joins TRBV3-1 to TRBJ2-3; 7 bases map to TRBD2. Germline CDR1 LGHDT, CDR2 YNNKEL (reference sequence). The CDR3 loop spans 15 amino acids. J gave up 0 bases and V 5 bases, and 5 bases lay outside the gene matches. CDR3 DNA sequence: TGTGCCAGCAGCGTCCTAGCGGTGAGCACAGATACGCAGTATTTT. Protein sequence: CASSVLAVSTDTQYF.

This clonotype has more than one count but fewer than ten. The rearrangement uses TRBV15 and TRBJ2-2, with TRBD1 as a possible D gene (6 bases). The CDR3 contains 19 residues. Germline V gene data show CDR1 as LNHNV and CDR2 as YYDKDF (reference sequence). Trimming pared 4 bases from V and 0 bases from J, leaving 21 bases between. The CDR3 sequence is CATSILPGRGSPNTGELFF. The CDR3 bases are TGTGCCACCAGCATCCTCCCCGGCAGGGGTAGTCCGAACACCGGGGAGCTGTTTTTT.

This clonotype was seen repeatedly, ten times or more. This chain joins TRBV5-1 and TRBJ2-1, with 10 bases aligning to TRBD2. The CDR3 loop spans 16 amino acids. Germline loops: CDR1 SGHRS, CDR2 YFSETQ. The V segment lost 0 bases and the J segment 0 bases; nucleotides outside the gene matches: 0. CDR3 in DNA: TGCGCCAGCAGCTTGGAGCGGGGGGGCTCCTACAATGAGCAGTTCTTC. The encoded protein is CASSLERGGSYNEQFF.

V is TRBV3-1 and J is TRBJ2-5; no clear D. The CDR3 extends over 13 amino acids. V was shortened by 0 bases and J by 7 bases, with 9 bases between the two germline ends. Per germline, CDR1 LGHDT and CDR2 YNNKEL (reference sequence). The CDR3 here is CASSQEEPRTQYF. CDR3 nucleotides: TGTGCCAGCAGCCAAGAAGAACCCCGGACCCAGTACTTC.

This clonotype was counted only a few times. The gene calls are TRBV28 and TRBJ2-2; 8 nucleotides agree with TRBD1. The CDR3 runs to 13 residues. The ends lost 10 bases at V and 4 bases at J; junction bases unmatched: 5. In germline, CDR1 is MDHEN, CDR2 SYDVKM. The CDR3 loop reads CATMDRVTGELFF. The CDR3 nucleotides are TGTGCCACCATGGACAGGGTCACCGGGGAGCTGTTTTTT.

This clonotype was counted ten times or more. This sequence joins TRBV7-2 and TRBJ1-3; the D gene is possibly TRBD1 (5 bases). Trimming removed 8 bases at V and 0 bases at J, with 11 bases between. From germline, CDR1 is SGHTA and CDR2 FQGNSA. The CDR3 covers 14 residues. As DNA, the CDR3 is TGTGCCAGCGGTGTGGGGGGCTCTGGAAACACCATATATTTT. Translating it yields CASGVGGSGNTIYF. The whole variable domain, remainder taken from reference TRBV7-2 and TRBJ1-3, is GAGVSQSPSNKVTEKGKDVELRCDPISGHTALYWYRQSLGQGLEFLIYFQGNSAPDKSGLPSDRFSAERTGGSVSTLTIQRTQQEDSAVYLCASGVGGSGNTIYFGEGSWLTVV.

This chain joins TRBV7-2 and TRBJ2-7; D uncertain. Deletions cut 5 bases from V and 2 bases from J, with 16 bases between. This CDR3 is 15 amino acids long. From germline, CDR1 is SGHTA and CDR2 FQGNSA. CDR3 in amino acids: CASSPGPTLAYEQYF. In nucleotides, the CDR3 is TGTGCCAGCAGCCCCGGACCGACACTTGCCTACGAGCAGTACTTC.

This clonotype was detected ten times or more. The chain's CDR3 is CASSFPQTGGYEQFF. CDR3 DNA sequence: TGTGCCAGCAGCTTTCCCCAGACGGGAGGGTATGAGCAGTTCTTC. The V and J genes are TRBV5-6 and TRBJ2-1; TRBD2 matches at 8 bases. Trimming cost V 2 bases and J 8 bases; bases outside gene matches: 9. The length of the CDR3 is 15 residues. Germline V gene data show CDR1 as SGHDT and CDR2 as YYEEEE.

This chain links TRBV28 with TRBJ2-3; TRBD2 matches 13 bases. The CDR3 runs to 15 residues. V lost 6 bases to trimming and J lost 5 bases; unmatched junction nucleotides: 5. CDR1 is MDHEN, CDR2 SYDVKM, per germline. The CDR3 nucleotides are TGTGCCAGCAGAACTAGCGGGAGGGCCGTAGATACGCAGTATTTT. This gives the protein CASRTSGRAVDTQYF.

This clonotype was detected many times. The rearrangement uses TRBV12-3 or TRBV12-4 and TRBJ1-6, with TRBD1 identical over 7 bases. The CDR3 is 16 amino acids. V gave up 5 bases and J gave up 0 bases; unmatched junction bases: 4. The CDR3 nucleotides read TGTGCCAGCAGTCAACGACAGGGCTCCTATAATTCACCCCTCCACTTT. As protein: CASSQRQGSYNSPLHF.

This clonotype was counted many times. The gene calls are TRBV3-1 and TRBJ1-2, with 7 bases matching TRBD1. The CDR3 has 16 residues. Germline CDR1 LGHDT, CDR2 YNNKEL (reference sequence). After removal of 4 bases from V and 2 bases from J, the junction contained 10 bases not matched to a gene. CDR3 amino acids: CASSRPGRGYNYGYTF. CDR3 in DNA: TGTGCCAGCAGCCGTCCCGGCAGGGGGTACAACTATGGCTACACCTTC.

The V and J genes are TRBV4-3 and TRBJ2-1, with TRBD1 matching over 7 bases. The CDR3 spans 17 residues. Germline V gives CDR1 LGHNA, CDR2 YSLEER. V shed 2 bases, J shed 0 bases, and the junction held 7 bases outside the gene matches. This CDR3 is CASSQLPTGSSYNEQFF. The DNA of the CDR3 is TGCGCCAGCAGCCAATTACCGACAGGGAGCTCCTACAATGAGCAGTTCTTC.

This clonotype was recorded at least ten times. The chain is built from TRBV5-1 and TRBJ2-2, with 7 bases identical to TRBD2. The CDR3 is 15 amino acids. J gave up 2 bases and V 1 base, and 2 bases lay outside the gene matches. In germline, CDR1 is SGHRS, CDR2 YFSETQ. The CDR3 is CASSLRAGNTGELFF. The CDR3 DNA is TGCGCCAGCAGCTTGAGAGCGGGAAACACCGGGGAGCTGTTTTTT. The full variable domain, in which reference TRBV5-1 and TRBJ2-2 provide the parts outside the CDR3, is KAGVTQTPRYLIKTRGQQVTLSCSPISGHRSVSWYQQTPGQGLQFLFEYFSETQRNKGNFPGRFSGRQFSNSRSEMNVSTLELGDSALYLCASSLRAGNTGELFFGEGSRLTVL.

This clonotype has only a few counts. V usage is TRBV6-5 and J usage is TRBJ2-1; D is unclear. This CDR3 spans 13 amino acids. The V end lost 0 bases, the J end lost 8 bases, and 8 bases lay between the germline ends. Germline assignment: CDR1 MNHEY and CDR2 SVGAGI. The CDR3 coding sequence is TGTGCCAGCAGTTACTCGAACCGGGATGAGCAGTTCTTC. The encoded protein is CASSYSNRDEQFF.

This clonotype was picked up a small number of times. V gene TRBV11-3 combines with J gene TRBJ2-2; D not certain. This CDR3 region has 13 residues. V lost 5 bases to trimming and J lost 7 bases, with 11 bases between them. Per germline, CDR1 SGHNT and CDR2 YENEEA. The CDR3, as DNA: TGTGCCAGCAGCCCTCAGTCCGACGGGGAGCTGTTTTTT. Encoded protein: CASSPQSDGELFF.

This chain joins TRBV12-3 or TRBV12-4 and TRBJ2-1; maybe TRBD1 (5 bases). V was trimmed by 11 bases and J by 4 bases, leaving 30 bases between them. This CDR3 contains 18 residues. CDR3 loop: CALSSLLKGQGTYNEQFF. Here the CDR3 DNA reads TGTGCCCTCAGTTCCCTTCTCAAGGGGCAGGGCACATACAATGAGCAGTTCTTC.

There are many counts of this clonotype. The chain uses TRBV7-9 and TRBJ2-3; TRBD1 aligns across 9 bases. V trimming: 5 bases; J trimming: 5 bases; junction bases outside the gene matches: 5. Germline-derived CDR1 and CDR2 are SEHNR and FQNEAQ (reference sequence). The CDR3 has 14 amino acids. For the CDR3, the DNA is TGTGCCAGCAGCGCAACAGGGGGCGTAGATACGCAGTATTTT. Protein: CASSATGGVDTQYF.

This clonotype was counted between two and nine times. This sequence joins TRBV6-2 or TRBV6-3 and TRBJ2-7; D is possibly TRBD1 (6 bases). V lost 0 bases and J 6 bases, leaving 24 bases between the germline ends. Germline CDR1 and CDR2: MNHEY and SVGEGT. The CDR3 has 18 residues. This chain's CDR3 is CASSYSTGTPFSWGEQYF. Written as DNA, the CDR3 is TGTGCCAGCAGTTACTCGACTGGGACACCCTTTAGCTGGGGCGAGCAGTACTTC.

This rearrangement joins TRBV28 to TRBJ1-2; no clear D gene. V was pared by 7 bases and J by 0 bases, with 21 bases between. CDR3 size: 17 residues. Germline V CDR1 and CDR2: MDHEN, SYDVKM. CDR3 sequence reads: CASKSAVDPVANYGYTF. DNA for the CDR3: TGTGCCAGCAAGTCCGCGGTCGATCCCGTAGCTAACTATGGCTACACCTTC.

The chain employs TRBV12-3 or TRBV12-4 and TRBJ2-5, with D maybe TRBD1 (6 bases). The CDR3 spans 13 residues. Trimming took 3 bases from V and 5 from J, leaving 10 bases between them. DNA for the CDR3: TGTGCCAGCAGTTTTTTGGGGGCGGAGACCCAGTACTTC. This sequence encodes CASSFLGAETQYF.

This clonotype was counted a few times. The V and J genes are TRBV20-1 and TRBJ2-5, with a tentative D call TRBD1 (5 bases). From germline, CDR1 is DFQATT and CDR2 SNEGSKA (reference sequence). V was pared by 8 bases and J by 2 bases, with 9 bases between. The CDR3 totals 11 residues. The CDR3 loop is CSTTAQETQYF. DNA of the CDR3: TGCAGTACGACAGCTCAAGAGACCCAGTACTTC.